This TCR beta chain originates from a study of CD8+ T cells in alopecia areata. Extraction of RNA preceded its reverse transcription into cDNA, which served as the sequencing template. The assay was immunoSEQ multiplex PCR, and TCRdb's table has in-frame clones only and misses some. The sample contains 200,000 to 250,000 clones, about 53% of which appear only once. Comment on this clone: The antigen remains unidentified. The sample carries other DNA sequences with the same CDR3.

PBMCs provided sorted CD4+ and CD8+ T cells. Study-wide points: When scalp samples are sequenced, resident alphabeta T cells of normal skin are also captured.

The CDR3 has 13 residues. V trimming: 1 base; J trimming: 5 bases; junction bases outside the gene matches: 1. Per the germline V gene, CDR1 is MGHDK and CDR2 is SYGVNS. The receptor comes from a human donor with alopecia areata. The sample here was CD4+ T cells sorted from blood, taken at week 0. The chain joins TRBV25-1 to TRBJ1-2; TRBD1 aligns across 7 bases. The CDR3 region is CASSESGGYGYTF. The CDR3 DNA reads TGTGCCAGCAGTGAATCAGGGGGTTATGGCTACACCTTC.